This TCR beta chain originates from a study of vaccination and CD4 T cells after COVID-19. Turning to the study itself: Control wells got either CEFX epitopes, HIV-1 Nef peptides, or no peptide at all.

V lost 6 bases to trimming and J lost 6 bases, with 18 bases between them. This CDR3 comprises 15 residues. Germline V CDR1 and CDR2: SGHTA, FQGNSA. Treatment defined: approximately 9-day PBMC culture with coronavirus spike peptide pools or control peptides (ViraFEST assay). An Oncomine TCR Beta short-read assay was used to sequence the DNA from cultured CD4+ T cells. Using the QIAamp micro DNA kit, genomic DNA was extracted from the CD4+ T cells that had been cultured. TCRdb called the PCR reads again in MiXCR, with one record for every CDR3 protein. The sample consists of around 13,000 distinct CDR3 sequences, roughly 20% of them appearing once. Of note for this clonotype: What it binds is unknown.

The source is a human donor with COVID-19. This rearrangement joins TRBV7-2 to TRBJ2-1, with D tentatively TRBD1 (7 bases). The source material was cultured CD4+ T cells from blood. The DNA of the CDR3 is TGTGCCAGCAGTTACTCAGGGGGGTTAGCCAATGAGCAGTTCTTC. This translates into CASSYSGGLANEQFF.